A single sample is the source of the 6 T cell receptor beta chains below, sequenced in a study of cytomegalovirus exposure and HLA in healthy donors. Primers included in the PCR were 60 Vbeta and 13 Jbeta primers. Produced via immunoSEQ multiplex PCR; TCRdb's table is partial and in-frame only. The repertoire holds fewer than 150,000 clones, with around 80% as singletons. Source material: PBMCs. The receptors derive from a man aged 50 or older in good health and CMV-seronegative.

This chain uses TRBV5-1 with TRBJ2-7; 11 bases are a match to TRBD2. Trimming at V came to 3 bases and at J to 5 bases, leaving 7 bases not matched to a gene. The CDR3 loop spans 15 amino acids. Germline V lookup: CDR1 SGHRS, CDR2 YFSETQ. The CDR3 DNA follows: TGCGCCAGCAGCTCCACCGGGACTAGCGGCAACGAGCAGTACTTC. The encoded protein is CASSSTGTSGNEQYF. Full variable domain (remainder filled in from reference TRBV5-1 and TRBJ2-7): KAGVTQTPRYLIKTRGQQVTLSCSPISGHRSVSWYQQTPGQGLQFLFEYFSETQRNKGNFPGRFSGRQFSNSRSEMNVSTLELGDSALYLCASSSTGTSGNEQYFGPGTRLTVT.

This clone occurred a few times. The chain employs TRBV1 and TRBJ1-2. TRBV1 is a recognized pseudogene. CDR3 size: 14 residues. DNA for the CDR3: TGCACCAGCAGAGAAGGCGGGGGCAAAGGTGGCTACACCTTC. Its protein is CTSREGGGKGGYTF.

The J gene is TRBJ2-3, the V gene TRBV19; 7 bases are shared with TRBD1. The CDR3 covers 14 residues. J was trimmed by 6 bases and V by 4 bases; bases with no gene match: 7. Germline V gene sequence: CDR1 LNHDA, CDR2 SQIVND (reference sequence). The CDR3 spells CASSRNRGSDTQYF. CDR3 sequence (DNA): TGTGCCAGTAGTAGAAACAGGGGCTCGGATACGCAGTATTTT. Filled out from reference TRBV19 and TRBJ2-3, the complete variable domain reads DGGITQSPKYLFRKEGQNVTLSCEQNLNHDAMYWYRQDPGQGLRLIYYSQIVNDFQKGDIAEGYSVSREKKESFPLTVTSAQKNPTAFYLCASSRNRGSDTQYFGPGTRLTVL.

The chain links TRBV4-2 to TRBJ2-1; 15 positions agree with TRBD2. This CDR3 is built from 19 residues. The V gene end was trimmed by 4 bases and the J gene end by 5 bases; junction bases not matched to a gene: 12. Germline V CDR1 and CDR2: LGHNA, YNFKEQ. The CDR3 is CASSLSGTSGGTLNNEQFF. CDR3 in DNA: TGTGCCAGCAGCCTCTCCGGGACTAGCGGGGGGACCCTTAACAATGAGCAGTTCTTC.

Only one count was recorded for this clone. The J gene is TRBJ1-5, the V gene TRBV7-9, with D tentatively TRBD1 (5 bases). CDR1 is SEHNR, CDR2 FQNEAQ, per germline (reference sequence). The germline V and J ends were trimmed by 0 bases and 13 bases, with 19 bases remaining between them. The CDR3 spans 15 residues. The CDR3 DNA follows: TGTGCCAGCAGCTTAGCGGGGGGGGAGGACGCCGATCAGCATTTT. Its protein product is CASSLAGGEDADQHF.

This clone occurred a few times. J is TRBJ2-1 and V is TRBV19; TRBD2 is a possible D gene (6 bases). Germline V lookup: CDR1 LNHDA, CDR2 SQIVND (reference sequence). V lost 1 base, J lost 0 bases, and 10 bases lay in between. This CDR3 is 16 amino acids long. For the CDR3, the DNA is TGTGCCAGTAGTATAGCCGGGACTCTCTCCTACAATGAGCAGTTCTTC. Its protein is CASSIAGTLSYNEQFF.